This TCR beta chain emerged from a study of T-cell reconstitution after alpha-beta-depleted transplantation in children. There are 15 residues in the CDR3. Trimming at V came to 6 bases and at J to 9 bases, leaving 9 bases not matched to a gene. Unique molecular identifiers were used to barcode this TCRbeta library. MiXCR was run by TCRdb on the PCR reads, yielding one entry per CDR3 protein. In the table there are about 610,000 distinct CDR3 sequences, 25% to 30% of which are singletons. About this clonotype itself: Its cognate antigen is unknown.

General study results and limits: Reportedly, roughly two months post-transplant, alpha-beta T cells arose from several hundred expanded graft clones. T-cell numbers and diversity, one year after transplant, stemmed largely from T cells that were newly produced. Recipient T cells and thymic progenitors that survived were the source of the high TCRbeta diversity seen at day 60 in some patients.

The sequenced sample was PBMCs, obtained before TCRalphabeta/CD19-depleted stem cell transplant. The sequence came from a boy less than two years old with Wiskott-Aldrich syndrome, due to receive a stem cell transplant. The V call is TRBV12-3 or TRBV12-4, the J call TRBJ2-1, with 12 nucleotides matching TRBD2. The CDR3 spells CASSKRLAGVLEQFF. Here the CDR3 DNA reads TGTGCCAGCAGCAAAAGACTAGCGGGAGTCCTTGAGCAGTTCTTC.